A selection of T cell receptor beta chains follows, all from one sample in a study of PD-1 blockade in classical Hodgkin lymphoma. Produced via immunoSEQ multiplex PCR; TCRdb's table is partial and in-frame only. The repertoire includes approximately 89,000 clones, 83% of them detected once, and 15% to 20% sits in the top ten. Here the sequenced sample was peripheral blood mononuclear cells (PBMCs), taken before the fourth cycle of nivolumab. These receptors were taken from a human donor with classical Hodgkin lymphoma. Each CDR3 is given with its conserved first and last residue. A D gene is named only where the DNA matches it firmly. Part of the rows lack a size; the others show once, few, many or a class for expanded clones.

TRBD1 NA TRBJ2-7 TRBV28 14 TGTGCCAGCAGTCCAGGGACAGGGGCCTACGAGCAGTACTTC CASSPGTGAYEQYF
NA medium-sized TRBJ1-2 TRBV30 13 TGTGCCTGGAGTGTGGGAGCTAACTATGGCTACACCTTC CAWSVGANYGYTF
NA NA TRBJ2-7 TRBV6-6 14 TGTGCCAGCAGTTACTCGGGGGGAATCGGCGAGCAGTACTTC CASSYSGGIGEQYF
TRBD1 NA TRBJ2-2 TRBV5-4 14 TGTGCCAGCACTCGACAGGGGAACACCGGGGAGCTGTTTTTT CASTRQGNTGELFF
TRBD1 NA TRBJ2-1 TRBV29-1 17 TGCAGCCTTCGGAACAGGGGAAGGGGACCCAAGGGCAATGAGCAGTTCTTC CSLRNRGRGPKGNEQFF
TRBD2 NA TRBJ2-1 TRBV5-6 15 TGTGCCAGCAGCCTACTGTTAGCGGGAGGGCGGGAGCAGTTCTTC CASSLLLAGGREQFF
NA NA TRBJ1-1 TRBV5-6 13 TGTGCCAGCAGCGAGATTACAAGGAGCGGAGCTTTCTTT CASSEITRSGAFF
TRBD1 NA TRBJ1-2 TRBV4-2 13 TGTGCCAGCAGCCAAGGGGACAGGGGGAAACACACCTTC CASSQGDRGKHTF
TRBD2 NA TRBJ2-3 TRBV13 15 TGTGCCAGCAGCCTAGGACTAGCGGGAACAGATACGCAGTATTTT CASSLGLAGTDTQYF
TRBD2 NA TRBJ2-1 TRBV7-3 13 TGTGCCAGCAGCCTAGCGGGAGAGCATGAGCAGTTCTTC CASSLAGEHEQFF
TRBD2 NA TRBJ2-1 TRBV18 15 TGTGCCAGCTCACCAGGGGGACTAGCGGGAGACGAGCAGTTCTTC CASSPGGLAGDEQFF
NA NA TRBJ2-1 TRBV4-2 15 TGTGCCAGCAGCCAAGCTGTAGGGCCCTACAATGAGCAGTTCTTC CASSQAVGPYNEQFF
TRBD2 few TRBJ2-3 TRBV7-9 19 TGTGCCAGCAGCTTAGGGGCAATAGCGGGAGGGAGTTCGACAGATACGCAGTATTTT CASSLGAIAGGSSTDTQYF
NA NA TRBJ2-1 TRBV11-2 11 TGTGCCAGCAAGTCTCAAGGGGAGCAGTTCTTC CASKSQGEQFF
NA NA TRBJ2-4 TRBV28 12 TGTGCCAGCAGCGTCGACAGAAACATTCAGTACTTC CASSVDRNIQYF
NA NA TRBJ2-7 TRBV19 15 TGTGCCAGTAGCCCCGGGACTGGGGTTAAGAAGGAGCAGTACTTC CASSPGTGVKKEQYF
NA NA TRBJ1-2 TRBV19 12 TGTGCCAGTAGTGCGAGTCTTTATGGCTACACCTTC CASSASLYGYTF